This T cell receptor (beta chain) emerged from a study of CD4 T cells in relation to SARS-CoV-2 and coronaviruses. Study outcomes and limitations: In approximately 70% of donors, memory CD4+ clonotypes crossrecognized SARS-CoV-2 and at least one common cold coronavirus spike.

Trimming removed 10 bases at V and 0 bases at J, with 15 bases between. The germline CDR1 and CDR2 sequences are ENHRY and SYGVKD. The CDR3 extends over 14 amino acids. The unexposed donors gave CD4+ T cells in about 2011-2019, prior to COVID-19. The cells were cultured for about ten days before CD4+ T cells were isolated. Unexposed-donor CD4+ T cells were probed with SARS-CoV-2 S/N and four cold-coronavirus spikes, cells permitting. Sequencing used immunoSEQ multiplex PCR; TCRdb keeps in-frame clones, though not all of them. The sample has some 30,000 clones; about 70% are singletons. Comment on this clone: Its antigen is unknown.

This chain links TRBV10-3 with TRBJ1-1, with D possibly matching TRBD1 (6 bases). Sample: CD4+ T cells from PBMCs, cultured in vitro. This receptor was identified in a human donor in good health. The CDR3 here is CATKSGVLNTEAFF. The CDR3 DNA sequence: TGTGCCACCAAATCAGGGGTCTTGAACACTGAAGCTTTCTTT.